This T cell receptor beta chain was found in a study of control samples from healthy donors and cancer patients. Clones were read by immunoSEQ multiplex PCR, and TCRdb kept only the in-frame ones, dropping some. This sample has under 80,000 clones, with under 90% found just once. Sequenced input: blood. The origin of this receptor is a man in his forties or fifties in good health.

The CDR3 DNA reads as TGTGCCAGCAGCCCTCTAGGGGATGAGCAGTTCTTC. Encoded protein: CASSPLGDEQFF. The rearrangement uses TRBV4-2 and TRBJ2-1; tentatively, D is TRBD1 (5 bases). The length of the CDR3 is 12 residues. From germline, CDR1 is LGHNA and CDR2 YNFKEQ. Trimming pared 4 bases from V and 8 bases from J, leaving 9 bases between.